The TCR beta chain under discussion was sequenced for a study of CD8 T cells in ankylosing spondylitis. The sample holds many counts of this clonotype. The CDR3 runs 14 residues. Germline V gene data show CDR1 as SGHRS and CDR2 as YFSETQ. Deletions cut 3 bases from V and 0 bases from J, with 10 bases between. MiXCR was run by TCRdb on the 5' RACE reads, yielding one entry per CDR3 protein. The profile shows about 130,000 distinct CDR3 sequences, just under 7.5% of them singletons. This clonotype originated in a female donor with ankylosing spondylitis or in good health (not recorded which). The rearrangement uses TRBV5-1 and TRBJ2-7; maybe TRBD2 (5 bases). Sequenced material: blood, either unsorted or a sorted T cell fraction (not recorded which). Written as DNA, the CDR3 is TGCGCCAGCAGCTCCGGGATAATCTCCTACGAGCAGTACTTC. Amino acid sequence: CASSSGIISYEQYF.